This TCR beta chain was profiled in a study of monozygotic twins with inflammatory bowel disease (dated by TCRdb to about 2019). Context from the whole study: The full study comprised around 28 monozygotic twin pairs: nine German pairs (four IBD-concordant, five IBD-discordant) and 19 IBD-discordant Danish pairs. The search for disease-associated traits relied mainly on comparing, within discordant pairs, IBD patients with their genetically identical healthy co-twins. Each individual had, on average, about 151 000 unique TCRalpha sequences and 181 000 unique TCRbeta sequences available for analysis.

Study-wide conclusions, independent of this receptor: The results gave no support for a single strong signal or clonotype linked to IBD. Distinction between different T cell subtypes could not be achieved in the analysis. Fewer clonotypes were shared with other individuals by IBD patients than by healthy twins, most markedly in patients showing signs of disease activity. TCRbeta repertoire diversity, by inverse Simpson index, was decreased in IBD patients compared with their healthy co-twins. Background noise and inter-individual variability may have been introduced into the repertoires by the differing immunosuppressive treatments among patients. Repertoire similarity did not differ between concordant and discordant twins, which could be due to limited statistical power.

Libraries were built with 5' RACE. For each TCR library, 3,500 to 4,500 ng of total RNA was used. cDNA was synthesized with SMARTScribe reverse transcriptase in eight separate reactions per sample. During cDNA synthesis, template switching introduced unique molecular identifiers that contained a 6-nucleotide sample barcode. Amplification of TCRalpha and TCRbeta cDNA involved two nested PCRs of 16 and 9 cycles, and each PCR was followed by bead purification. Before amplification, the cDNA was treated with uracil DNA-glycosylase and purified using the QIAquick PCR purification kit. The second PCR added Illumina TruSeq-compatible adapters along with sample-specific barcodes. Library quality and concentration were assessed using TapeStation and Qubit, and 5 to 6 ng of each library was pooled. The pooled libraries were sequenced with 2 x 100 bp reads and custom sequencing primers on an Illumina HiSeq2500 single-index Rapid Run. The authors' analysis ran thus. MiGEC version 1.2.6 was used for UMI-based consensus assembly, which corrected PCR and sequencing errors. V(D)J alignment, clonotype assembly and CDR3 extraction were performed with MiXCR version 2.1.1. Gene usage, clonotype sharing and MAIT/NKT TCR abundance were normalised by analysing the top 1000, 10 000 and 20 000 clonotypes per sample. After downsampling to 27 000 UMIs, diversity was calculated as the inverse Simpson index using the vegan R package. Paired Mann-Whitney U tests were applied to discordant twin pairs, and Benjamini-Hochberg correction was used for multiple testing. One entry per CDR3 protein sequence results from the TCRdb reprocessing of the reads, with DNA left out. The V and J calls come from TCRdb's annotation, not from the publication. The sample's clone listing holds some 300,000 distinct CDR3 sequences. The ten largest clones add up to over 5% of the sample.

As to this clonotype: This receptor's antigen is unknown.

The CDR3 sequence holds 15 residues, the cysteine and phenylalanine included. No coding sequence is recorded. The germline V gene gives CDR1 as SNHLY and CDR2 as FYNNEI. A roughly 2.5 ml peripheral blood sample was drawn into PAXgene tubes per donor and stored at -80°C. Total RNA was isolated from whole blood with the PAXgene blood miRNA kit on an automated QIAcube, without T cell sorting. Peripheral blood from monozygotic twin pairs concordant or discordant for inflammatory bowel disease was subjected to deep TCRalpha and TCRbeta repertoire profiling with unique molecular barcoding. Smoking habits were recorded for all twin pairs, with individuals classified as current, former or never smokers.

The V and J segments used are TRBV2 and TRBJ1-1; TCRdb's D call of TRBD1 is untestable without DNA. The clonotype comes from a human donor with ulcerative colitis or Crohn's disease, or a healthy co-twin of an affected twin (not recorded which). Sequenced: blood. For the CDR3, the sequence is CASTATGKTNTEAFF.